This T cell receptor beta chain stems from a study of shared clonotypes between healthy human individuals. Repertoires were generated with immunoSEQ multiplex PCR, while TCRdb's copy carries only in-frame clones and drops some. This sample carries 2 million to 2.5 million clones, around 90% of them seen once, and the ten largest clones take around 0.35%. The V gene lost 2 bases and the J gene lost 0 bases, with 8 bases spanning the gap. This CDR3 has 16 amino acids. Germline values: CDR1 MNHEY, CDR2 SVGAGI. About this clone: Other DNA sequences of this sample code for an identical CDR3.

The receptor comes from a man between 18 and 29 years old in good health. Some clones in this sample may be carry-over from other donors' samples. The chain carries TRBV6-5 and TRBJ2-6; D gene uncertain. The sequenced sample was naive CD4+ T cells from PBMCs. Subset denoted: CD45RA+ positively selected. The CDR3 loop reads CASSYSSASGANVLTF. The CDR3 nucleotides read TGTGCCAGCAGTTACAGCTCGGCCTCTGGGGCCAACGTCCTGACTTTC.